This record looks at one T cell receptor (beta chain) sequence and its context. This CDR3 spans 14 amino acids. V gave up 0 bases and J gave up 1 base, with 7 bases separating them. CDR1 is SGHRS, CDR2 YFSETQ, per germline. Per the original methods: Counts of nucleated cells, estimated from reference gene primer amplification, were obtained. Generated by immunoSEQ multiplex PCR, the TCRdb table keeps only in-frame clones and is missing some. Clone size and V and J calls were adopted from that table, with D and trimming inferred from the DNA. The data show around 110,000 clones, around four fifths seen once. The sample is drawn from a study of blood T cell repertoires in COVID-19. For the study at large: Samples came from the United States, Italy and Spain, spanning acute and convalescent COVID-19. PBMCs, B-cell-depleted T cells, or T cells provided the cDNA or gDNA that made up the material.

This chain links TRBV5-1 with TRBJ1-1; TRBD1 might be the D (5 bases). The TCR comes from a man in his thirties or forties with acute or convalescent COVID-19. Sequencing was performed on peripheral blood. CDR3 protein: CASSLEDTNTEAFF. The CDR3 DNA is TGCGCCAGCAGCTTGGAGGACACGAACACTGAAGCTTTCTTT.